The 6 T cell receptor beta chains reported below all come from one sample, sequenced in a study of CD8+CD57+ T cells in acquired aplastic anemia. Patients picked for sequencing had shown CD8+CD57+ cell expansion detected by flow cytometry. Investigators profiled TCR beta VDJ and CDR3 from genomic DNA template. TCRdb used MiXCR to reprocess the reads, holding one entry per CDR3 protein. Here the sample spans roughly 180,000 distinct CDR3 sequences, more than 60% being singletons. The sample was sorted CD4+, CD8+, or CD8+CD57+ T cells (not recorded which) from PBMCs. The receptor source for this set is a human donor with aplastic anemia.

The DNA for the CDR3 is TGTGCCAGCAGCGTAGTCGGGGGGGCAGATACGCAGTATTTT. It yields the protein CASSVVGGADTQYF. This chain uses TRBV9 with TRBJ2-3; 8 positions match TRBD2. Germline CDR1 reads SGDLS; CDR2 reads YYNGEE. The CDR3 contains 14 residues. Trimming took 0 bases from V and 4 from J; bases not matched to a gene: 1.

The chain links TRBV10-3 to TRBJ2-3; D may be TRBD2 (6 bases). This CDR3 is 16 amino acids long. V was shortened by 2 bases and J by 2 bases, with 14 bases between the two germline ends. Germline V lookup: CDR1 ENHRY, CDR2 SYGVKD. The DNA of the CDR3 is TGTGCCATCAGTGAGGGTGCGGGGACTCTCACAGATACGCAGTATTTT. Its protein is CAISEGAGTLTDTQYF.

Remarks on this clonotype: A read error may explain this, as a much larger clone is one base away. This rearrangement joins TRBV15 to TRBJ2-5, with TRBD2 as a possible D gene (6 bases). The CDR3 sequence is 15 residues long. The germline gives CDR1 LNHNV, CDR2 YYDKDF (reference sequence). CDR3 protein: CAASRDLEGPETQYF. DNA for the CDR3: TGTGCCGCCAGCAGAGATCTGGAGGGGCCGGAGACCCAGTACTTC.

The rearrangement joins TRBV24-1 to TRBJ2-7; D uncertain. The V end lost 4 bases, the J end lost 6 bases, and 15 bases lay between the germline ends. The CDR3 extends over 14 amino acids. Germline V CDR1 and CDR2: KGHDR, SFDVKD. CDR3 residues: CATSESGWEGEQYF. The CDR3 region has the DNA TGTGCCACCAGTGAGTCAGGATGGGAAGGCGAGCAGTACTTC.

This clonotype was picked up many times. The DNA for the CDR3 is TGTGCCAGCAGCTTAGAGGAAGGGAGGTGCGTTAGCTATGGCTACACCTTC. It translates to CASSLEEGRCVSYGYTF. The chain links TRBV11-2 to TRBJ1-2; no firm D call. The CDR3 has 17 residues. Trimming took 0 bases from V and 4 from J, leaving 18 bases between them. The V gene's germline CDR1 is SGHAT and CDR2 FQNNGV.

As for this clonotype: Sequence at one end of the junction differs from germline and may be a read error. The V and J genes are TRBV20-1 and TRBJ2-3; D is unresolved. Germline CDR1 DFQATT, CDR2 SNEGSKA (reference sequence). The CDR3 is 12 amino acids. In DNA form, the CDR3 reads TGTAGTGCTACCCCTTCTGTAGATACGCAGTATTTT. Protein sequence: CSATPSVDTQYF.